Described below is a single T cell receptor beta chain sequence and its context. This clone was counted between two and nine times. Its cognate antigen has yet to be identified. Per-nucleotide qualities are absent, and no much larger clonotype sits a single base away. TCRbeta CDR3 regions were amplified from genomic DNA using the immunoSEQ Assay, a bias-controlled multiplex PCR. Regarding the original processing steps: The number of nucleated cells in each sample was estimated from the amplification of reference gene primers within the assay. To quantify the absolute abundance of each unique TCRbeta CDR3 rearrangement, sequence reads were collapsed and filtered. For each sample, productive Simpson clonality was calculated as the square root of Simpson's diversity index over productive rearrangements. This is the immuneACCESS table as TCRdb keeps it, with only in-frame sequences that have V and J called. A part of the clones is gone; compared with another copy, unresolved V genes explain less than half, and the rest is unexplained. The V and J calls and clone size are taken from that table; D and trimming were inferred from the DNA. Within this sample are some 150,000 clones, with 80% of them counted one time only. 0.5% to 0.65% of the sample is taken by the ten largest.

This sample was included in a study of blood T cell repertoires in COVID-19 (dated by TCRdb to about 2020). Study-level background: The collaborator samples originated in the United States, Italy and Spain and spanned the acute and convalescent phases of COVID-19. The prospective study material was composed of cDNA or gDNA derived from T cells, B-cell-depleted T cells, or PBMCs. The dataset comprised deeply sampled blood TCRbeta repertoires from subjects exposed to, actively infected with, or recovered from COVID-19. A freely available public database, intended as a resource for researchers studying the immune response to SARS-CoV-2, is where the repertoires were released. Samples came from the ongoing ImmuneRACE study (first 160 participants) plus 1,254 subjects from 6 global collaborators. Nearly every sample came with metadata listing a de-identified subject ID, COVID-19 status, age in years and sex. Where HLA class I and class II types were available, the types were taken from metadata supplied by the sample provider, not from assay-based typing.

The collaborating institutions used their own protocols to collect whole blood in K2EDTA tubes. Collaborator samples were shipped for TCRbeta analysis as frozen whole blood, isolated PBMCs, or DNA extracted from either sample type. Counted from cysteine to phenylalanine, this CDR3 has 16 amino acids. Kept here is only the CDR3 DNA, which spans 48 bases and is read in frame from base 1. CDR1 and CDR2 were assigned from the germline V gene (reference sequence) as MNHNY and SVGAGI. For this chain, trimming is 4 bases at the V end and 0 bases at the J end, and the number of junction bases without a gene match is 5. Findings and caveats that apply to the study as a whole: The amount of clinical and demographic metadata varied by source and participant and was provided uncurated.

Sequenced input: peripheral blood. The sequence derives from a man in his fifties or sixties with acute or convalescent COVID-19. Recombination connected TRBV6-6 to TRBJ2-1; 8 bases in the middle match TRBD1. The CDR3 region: CASSFRDRSSYNEQFF. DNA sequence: TGTGCCAGCAGTTTCCGGGACAGGAGCTCCTACAATGAGCAGTTCTTC.